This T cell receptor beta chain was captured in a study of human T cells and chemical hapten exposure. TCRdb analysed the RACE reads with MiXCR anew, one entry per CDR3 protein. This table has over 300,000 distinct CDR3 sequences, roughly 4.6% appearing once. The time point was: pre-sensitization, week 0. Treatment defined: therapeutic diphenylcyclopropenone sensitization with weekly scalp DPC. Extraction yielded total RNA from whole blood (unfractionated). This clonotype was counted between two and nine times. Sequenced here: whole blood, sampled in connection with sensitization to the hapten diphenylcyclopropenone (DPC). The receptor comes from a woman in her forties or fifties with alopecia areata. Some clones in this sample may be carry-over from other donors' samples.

CDR3 region: CAVREGGSYNEQFF. CDR3 coding DNA: TGTGCCGTGAGGGAGGGGGGCTCCTACAATGAGCAGTTCTTC. The genes are TRBV6-6 and TRBJ2-1, with D tentatively TRBD2 (7 bases). Germline values: CDR1 MNHNY, CDR2 SVGAGI (reference sequence). The CDR3 has 14 amino acids. Trimming took 11 bases from V and 0 from J, leaving 14 bases between them.